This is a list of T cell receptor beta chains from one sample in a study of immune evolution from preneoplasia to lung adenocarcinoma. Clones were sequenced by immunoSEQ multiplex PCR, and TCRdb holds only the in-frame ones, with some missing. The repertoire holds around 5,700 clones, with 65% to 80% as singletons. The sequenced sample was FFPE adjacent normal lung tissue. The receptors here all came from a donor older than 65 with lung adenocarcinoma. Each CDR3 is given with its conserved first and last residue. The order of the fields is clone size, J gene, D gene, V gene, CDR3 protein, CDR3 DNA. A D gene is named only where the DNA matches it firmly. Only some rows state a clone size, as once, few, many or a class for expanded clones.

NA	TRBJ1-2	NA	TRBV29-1	CSVRNTLANYGYTF	TGCAGCGTCCGAAACACCCTAGCTAACTATGGCTACACCTTC
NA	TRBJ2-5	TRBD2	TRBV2	CASSPQAGAAETQYF	TGTGCCAGCAGCCCTCAAGCGGGAGCTGCGGAGACCCAGTACTTC
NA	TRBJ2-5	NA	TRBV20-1	CSAQIGTQYF	TGCAGTGCGCAGATTGGGACCCAGTACTTC
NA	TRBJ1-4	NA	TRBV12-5	CASGLGDSTNEKLFF	TGTGCTAGTGGTTTGGGGGATTCAACTAATGAAAAACTGTTTTTT
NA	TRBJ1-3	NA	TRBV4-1	CASSQEDRTGNTIYF	TGCGCCAGCAGCCAAGAAGACAGGACTGGAAACACCATATATTTT
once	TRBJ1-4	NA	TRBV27	CASRGRRNEKLFF	TGTGCCAGCAGGGGCAGGAGGAATGAAAAACTGTTTTTT
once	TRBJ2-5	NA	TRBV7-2	CASSLRGETQYF	TGTGCCAGCAGCTTACGGGGAGAGACCCAGTACTTC
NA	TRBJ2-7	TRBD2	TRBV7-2	CASSTGLVGYEQYF	TGTGCCAGCAGCACGGGACTAGTGGGCTACGAGCAGTACTTC
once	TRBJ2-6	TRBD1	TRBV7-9	CASSPGQGRSGANVLTF	TGTGCCAGCAGCCCGGGACAGGGAAGGTCTGGGGCCAACGTCCTGACTTTC
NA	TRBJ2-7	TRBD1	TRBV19	CASSIGAGQGVYEQYF	TGTGCCAGTAGTATAGGAGCGGGACAGGGGGTCTACGAGCAGTACTTC
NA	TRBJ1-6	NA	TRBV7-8	CASSLGSPLHF	TGTGCCAGCAGCTTAGGGTCACCCCTCCACTTT
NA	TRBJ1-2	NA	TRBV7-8	CASSLVDRGFYGYTF	TGTGCCAGCAGCTTAGTAGATAGGGGATTTTATGGCTACACCTTC
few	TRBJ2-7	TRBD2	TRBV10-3	CAISEDPSGANYEQYF	TGTGCCATCAGTGAAGATCCTAGCGGGGCGAACTACGAGCAGTACTTC
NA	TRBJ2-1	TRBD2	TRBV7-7	CASSLAPSSGTSYNEQFF	TGTGCTAGCAGCTTGGCCCCCTCTAGCGGAACCTCCTACAATGAGCAGTTCTTC
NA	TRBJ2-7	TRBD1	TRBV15	CATSTGGMGAYEQYF	TGTGCCACCAGCACAGGGGGCATGGGGGCCTACGAGCAGTACTTC
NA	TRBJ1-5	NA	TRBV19	CASSSVGPSSIRPQHF	TGTGCCAGTAGTTCCGTTGGGCCATCAAGCATTCGGCCCCAGCATTTT
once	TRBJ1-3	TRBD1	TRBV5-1	CASSFGTGGMYTIYF	TGCGCCAGCAGCTTTGGGACAGGGGGCATGTACACCATATATTTT
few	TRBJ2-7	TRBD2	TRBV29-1	CSVEYPGLVGYEQYF	TGCAGCGTTGAATACCCAGGACTAGTAGGCTACGAGCAGTACTTC
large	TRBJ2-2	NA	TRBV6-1	CASSDERIFTGELFF	TGTGCCAGCAGTGATGAGAGGATTTTCACCGGGGAGCTGTTTTTT
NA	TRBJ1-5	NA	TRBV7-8	CASSLVGGGQPQHF	TGTGCCAGCAGCTTAGTCGGGGGTGGTCAGCCCCAGCATTTT
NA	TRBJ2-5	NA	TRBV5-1	CASSFIGRLEETQYF	TGCGCCAGCAGCTTTATCGGACGACTAGAAGAGACCCAGTACTTC
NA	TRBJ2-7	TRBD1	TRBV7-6	CASSLAPGQTYEQYF	TGTGCCAGCAGCTTAGCTCCGGGACAGACCTACGAGCAGTACTTC
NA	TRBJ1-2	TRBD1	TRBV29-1	CSGTGTGDGYTF	TGCAGCGGAACCGGGACAGGGGATGGCTACACCTTC
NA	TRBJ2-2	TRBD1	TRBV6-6	CASNRDSWGTGELFF	TGTGCCAGCAACAGGGACAGTTGGGGCACCGGGGAGCTGTTTTTT
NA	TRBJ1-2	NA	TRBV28	CASSLGSTGYTF	TGTGCCAGCAGTTTAGGTTCTACGGGCTACACCTTC
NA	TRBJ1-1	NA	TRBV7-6	CASSFGYREEAFF	TGTGCCAGCAGCTTCGGCTACAGGGAAGAAGCTTTCTTT
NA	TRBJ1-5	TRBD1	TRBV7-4	CASSLEYRGRGPQHF	TGTGCCAGCAGCTTAGAATACAGGGGGCGGGGGCCCCAGCATTTT
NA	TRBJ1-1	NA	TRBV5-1	CASSLVTEHEAFF	TGCGCCAGCAGCTTGGTCACAGAGCATGAAGCTTTCTTT
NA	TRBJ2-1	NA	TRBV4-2	CASSLEYNEQFF	TGTGCCAGCAGCCTCGAGTACAATGAGCAGTTCTTC
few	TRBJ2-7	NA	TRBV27	CASRPLGSNNEQYF	TGTGCCAGCAGGCCCCTGGGATCCAACAACGAGCAGTACTTC
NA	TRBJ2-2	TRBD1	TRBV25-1	CASSAGTVNTGELFF	TGTGCCAGCAGTGCAGGGACAGTTAACACCGGGGAGCTGTTTTTT
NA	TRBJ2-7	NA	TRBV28	CASRLRGGNGQAYEQYF	TGTGCCAGCAGGCTGAGGGGGGGCAACGGACAAGCATACGAGCAGTACTTC
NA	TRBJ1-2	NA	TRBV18	CASSPPTGTGGYTF	TGTGCCAGCTCACCACCAACAGGGACGGGTGGCTACACCTTC
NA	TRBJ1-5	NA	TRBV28	CASSFGVSNQPQHF	TGTGCCAGCAGTTTTGGGGTAAGCAATCAGCCCCAGCATTTT
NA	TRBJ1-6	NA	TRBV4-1	CASSQQGLYDSPLHF	TGCGCCAGCAGCCAACAGGGTTTGTATGATTCACCCCTCCACTTT
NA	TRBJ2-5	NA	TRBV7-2	CASSLMGFQETQYF	TGTGCCAGCAGCTTAATGGGATTCCAAGAGACCCAGTACTTC
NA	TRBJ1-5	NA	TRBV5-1	CASSLVLRDDQPQHF	TGCGCCAGCAGCTTGGTCCTCCGGGACGACCAGCCCCAGCATTTT
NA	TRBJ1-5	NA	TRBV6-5	CASSRLDGGNQPQHF	TGTGCCAGCAGCCGACTGGACGGAGGCAATCAGCCCCAGCATTTT
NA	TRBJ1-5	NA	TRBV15	CATSRGLGDQPQHF	TGTGCCACCAGCAGGGGGCTGGGGGATCAGCCCCAGCATTTT
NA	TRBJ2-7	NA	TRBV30	CAWRPNPGLDEQYF	TGTGCCTGGAGACCGAACCCGGGATTGGACGAGCAGTACTTC
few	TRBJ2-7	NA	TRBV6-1	CASSADLASSYEQYF	TGTGCCAGCAGTGCTGACCTTGCGAGCTCCTACGAGCAGTACTTC
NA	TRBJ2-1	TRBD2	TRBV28	CASSLGRLAGARDEQFF	TGTGCCAGCAGTTTAGGGCGACTAGCGGGGGCGAGGGATGAGCAGTTCTTC
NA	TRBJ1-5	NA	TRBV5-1	CASSLAGDQPQHF	TGCGCCAGCAGCTTGGCCGGGGACCAGCCCCAGCATTTT